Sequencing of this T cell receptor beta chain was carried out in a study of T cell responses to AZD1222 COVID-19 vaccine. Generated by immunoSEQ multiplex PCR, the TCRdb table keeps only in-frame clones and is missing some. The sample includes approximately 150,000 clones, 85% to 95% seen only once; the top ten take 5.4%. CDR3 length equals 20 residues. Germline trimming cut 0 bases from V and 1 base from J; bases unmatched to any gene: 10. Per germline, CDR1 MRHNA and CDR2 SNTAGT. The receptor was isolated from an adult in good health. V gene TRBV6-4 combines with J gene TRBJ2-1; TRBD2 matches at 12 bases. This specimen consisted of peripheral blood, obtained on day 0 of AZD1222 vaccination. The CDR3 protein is CASSDSVFTSGGTSYNEQFF. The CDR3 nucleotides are TGTGCCAGCAGTGACTCAGTGTTTACTAGCGGGGGGACATCCTACAATGAGCAGTTCTTC.